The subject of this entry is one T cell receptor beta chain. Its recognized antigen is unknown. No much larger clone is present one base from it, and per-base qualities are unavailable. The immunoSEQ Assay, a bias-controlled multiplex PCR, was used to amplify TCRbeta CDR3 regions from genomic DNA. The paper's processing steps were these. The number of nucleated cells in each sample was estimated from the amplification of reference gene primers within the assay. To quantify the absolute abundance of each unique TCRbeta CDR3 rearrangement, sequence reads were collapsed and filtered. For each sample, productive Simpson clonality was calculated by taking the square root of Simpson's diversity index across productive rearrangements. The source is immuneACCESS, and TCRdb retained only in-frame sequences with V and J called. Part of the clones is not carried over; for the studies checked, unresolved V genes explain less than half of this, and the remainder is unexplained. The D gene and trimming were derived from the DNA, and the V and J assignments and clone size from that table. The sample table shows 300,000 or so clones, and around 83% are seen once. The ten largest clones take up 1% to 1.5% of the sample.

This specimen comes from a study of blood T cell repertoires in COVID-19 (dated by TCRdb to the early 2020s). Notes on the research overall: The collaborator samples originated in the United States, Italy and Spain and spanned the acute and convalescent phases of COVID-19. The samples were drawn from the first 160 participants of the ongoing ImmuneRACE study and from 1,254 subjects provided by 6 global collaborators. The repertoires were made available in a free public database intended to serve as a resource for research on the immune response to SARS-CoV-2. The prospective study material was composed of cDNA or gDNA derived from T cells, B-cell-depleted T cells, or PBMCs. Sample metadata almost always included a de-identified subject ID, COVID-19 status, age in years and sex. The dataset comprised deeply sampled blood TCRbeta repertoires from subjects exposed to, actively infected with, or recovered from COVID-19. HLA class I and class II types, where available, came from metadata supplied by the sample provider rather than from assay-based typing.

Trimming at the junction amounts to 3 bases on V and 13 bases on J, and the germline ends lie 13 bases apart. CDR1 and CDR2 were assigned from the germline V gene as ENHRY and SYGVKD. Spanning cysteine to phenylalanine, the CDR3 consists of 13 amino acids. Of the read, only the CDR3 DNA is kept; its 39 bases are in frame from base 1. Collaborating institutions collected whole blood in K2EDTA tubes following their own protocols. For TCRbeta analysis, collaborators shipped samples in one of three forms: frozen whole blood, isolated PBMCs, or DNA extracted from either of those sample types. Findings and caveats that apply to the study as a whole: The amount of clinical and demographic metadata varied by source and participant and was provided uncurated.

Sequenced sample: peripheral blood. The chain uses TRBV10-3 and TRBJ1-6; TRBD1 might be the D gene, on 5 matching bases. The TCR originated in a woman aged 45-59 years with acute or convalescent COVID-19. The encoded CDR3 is CAISDGGRAPLHF. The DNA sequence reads TGTGCCATCAGTGACGGGGGACGAGCTCCCCTCCACTTT.